These 21 T cell receptor beta chains came from one sample sequenced in a study of T-cell memory formation after mild COVID-19. TCRdb redid the calling of the 5' RACE reads with MiXCR, one entry per CDR3 protein. The sample consists of 190,000 or so distinct CDR3 sequences, 10% of them appearing once. Sequencing used PBMCs or a T cell subset sorted from them (not recorded which). The source of these receptors is a man aged 18 to 30 who had mild COVID-19 (a few samples of this study predate the infection). Cell type and time point are not known.

This clonotype was seen repeatedly, ten times or more. V is TRBV20-1 and J is TRBJ1-2; D remains ambiguous. CDR1 DFQATT and CDR2 SNEGSKA come from the germline V gene (reference sequence). The CDR3 totals 13 residues. V lost 3 bases and J 0 bases, leaving 8 bases between the germline ends. The CDR3 loop reads CSASQSANYGYTF. The CDR3 bases are TGCAGTGCTAGCCAGTCAGCTAACTATGGCTACACCTTC.

The chain joins TRBV7-3 to TRBJ1-1; the D gene is possibly TRBD1 (5 bases). Per germline, CDR1 SGHTA and CDR2 FQGTGA. The CDR3 runs 14 residues. V was clipped by 5 bases and J by 2 bases, with 12 bases between them. CDR3 DNA: TGTGCCAGCAGCCCGGGACTCCAAAACACTGAAGCTTTCTTT. This gives the protein CASSPGLQNTEAFF.

This clonotype was counted a few times. The genes are TRBV7-2 and TRBJ2-5; TRBD2 aligns across 7 bases. J gave up 2 bases and V 5 bases, and 2 bases lay outside the gene matches. CDR1 and CDR2 (germline): SGHTA, FQGNSA. The CDR3 has 13 amino acids. In nucleotides, the CDR3 is TGTGCCAGCAGCACGGGACTACAAGAGACCCAGTACTTC. Translation gives CASSTGLQETQYF.

In this sample, this clonotype turned up a few times. A read error may produce the germline difference seen at one junction end. The chain combines TRBV18 with TRBJ1-4; the D gene is possibly TRBD1 (6 bases). Germline values: CDR1 KGHSH, CDR2 LQKENI. The CDR3 sequence is 16 residues long. DNA for the CDR3: TGTGCCAGCTCCCCACCCCAGGGGTCAACTAATGAAAAACTGTTTTTT. Translating it yields CASSPPQGSTNEKLFF.

The chain uses TRBV20-1 and TRBJ1-5; no definite D call. Trimming pared 2 bases from V and 0 bases from J, leaving 8 bases between. The length of the CDR3 is 14 residues. Germline lookup yields CDR1 DFQATT and CDR2 SNEGSKA (reference sequence). This CDR3 is CSARPNFSNQPQHF. For the CDR3, the DNA is TGCAGTGCTAGACCCAACTTTAGCAATCAGCCCCAGCATTTT.

This clonotype was counted only a few times. The chain combines TRBV5-1 with TRBJ2-3; D unresolved. The CDR3 runs 16 residues. V gave up 5 bases and J gave up 0 bases, with 16 bases separating them. Germline V lookup: CDR1 SGHRS, CDR2 YFSETQ. CDR3 sequence reads: CASSSIGRTSTDTQYF. As DNA, the CDR3 is TGCGCCAGCAGTTCGATAGGACGCACTAGCACAGATACGCAGTATTTT.

This clonotype appeared many times. CDR3 in DNA: TGCGCCAGCAGCTTGGGACAGGGGAGTGAAAAACTGTTTTTT. Protein: CASSLGQGSEKLFF. The chain has TRBV5-1 and TRBJ1-4; 8 bases fit TRBD1. The CDR3 totals 14 residues. V shed 0 bases, J shed 7 bases, and the junction held 2 bases outside the gene matches. Germline V gene sequence: CDR1 SGHRS, CDR2 YFSETQ.

The V and J genes are TRBV20-1 and TRBJ2-5; D is perhaps TRBD2 (6 bases). Per the germline V gene, CDR1 is DFQATT and CDR2 is SNEGSKA (reference sequence). V was shortened by 5 bases and J by 1 base, with 17 bases between the two germline ends. The CDR3 spans 15 residues. CDR3 DNA sequence: TGCAGTGCTGCCCCCGCCCTCGGGGGCCAAGAGACCCAGTACTTC. This gives the protein CSAAPALGGQETQYF.

V usage is TRBV5-1 and J usage is TRBJ2-7; D is tentatively TRBD1 or TRBD2 (5 bases each). The CDR3 loop spans 15 amino acids. Germline loops: CDR1 SGHRS, CDR2 YFSETQ. The V end was cut by 0 bases, the J end by 0 bases, with 10 bases between. In DNA form, the CDR3 reads TGCGCCAGCAGCTTGGCGGCAGGGAGCTCCTACGAGCAGTACTTC. This codes for CASSLAAGSSYEQYF.

The genes are TRBV12-3 or TRBV12-4 and TRBJ1-2; no clear D. This CDR3 is built from 11 residues. The V end lost 8 bases, the J end lost 4 bases, and 8 bases lay between the germline ends. In DNA form, the CDR3 reads TGTGCCAGCGGAGCAGGCTATGGCTACACCTTC. This encodes CASGAGYGYTF.

This clonotype occurred a few times. The rearrangement uses TRBV7-9 and TRBJ2-3; D possibly corresponds to TRBD2 (5 bases). This CDR3 has 13 residues. Germline V gene data show CDR1 as SEHNR and CDR2 as FQNEAQ (reference sequence). V was trimmed by 5 bases and J by 4 bases, leaving 10 bases between them. CDR3 sequence: CASSTRGPDTQYF. In nucleotides, the CDR3 is TGTGCCAGCAGCACCCGGGGTCCAGATACGCAGTATTTT.

This clonotype was observed a few times. The chain is built from TRBV5-1 and TRBJ2-3, with 13 bases fitting TRBD2. The germline gives CDR1 SGHRS, CDR2 YFSETQ. V lost 4 bases, J lost 6 bases, and 5 bases stayed unmatched. The CDR3 contains 15 residues. CDR3: CASSRTSGGWDTQYF. The CDR3 coding sequence is TGCGCCAGCAGCCGGACTAGCGGGGGCTGGGATACGCAGTATTTT. Looking up the rest from reference TRBV5-1 and TRBJ2-3 gives the full variable domain: KAGVTQTPRYLIKTRGQQVTLSCSPISGHRSVSWYQQTPGQGLQFLFEYFSETQRNKGNFPGRFSGRQFSNSRSEMNVSTLELGDSALYLCASSRTSGGWDTQYFGPGTRLTVL.

J is TRBJ2-3 and V is TRBV7-2; 9 bases align to TRBD2. The CDR3 has 18 residues. The ends lost 2 bases at V and 2 bases at J; junction bases unmatched: 11. CDR1 is SGHTA and CDR2 is FQGNSA in the germline V gene. The CDR3 spells CASSLPTGLAGTTDTQYF. DNA of the CDR3: TGTGCCAGCAGCTTACCTACGGGGCTAGCGGGGACCACAGATACGCAGTATTTT.

The chain recombines TRBV12-5 with TRBJ1-1, with D perhaps TRBD1 (6 bases). Germline V gene sequence: CDR1 LGHNT, CDR2 FRNRAP. With 3 bases removed from V and 6 bases from J, the gap between germline ends came to 14 bases. The CDR3 extends over 14 amino acids. CDR3 region: CASGFSNRDSEAFF. DNA of the CDR3: TGTGCTAGTGGTTTCTCAAACAGGGATTCTGAAGCTTTCTTT.

A word on this clonotype: One junction end disagrees with the germline gene, perhaps due to a read error. The V gene is TRBV9, the J gene TRBJ2-6; D not resolved. Per the germline V gene, CDR1 is SGDLS and CDR2 is YYNGEE. CDR3 size: 15 residues. The CDR3 protein is CASSVDPSAANVLTF. CDR3 sequence (DNA): TGTGCCAGCAGCGTAGATCCATCTGCGGCCAACGTCCTGACTTTC.

The chain links TRBV6-5 to TRBJ1-1, with D possibly TRBD1 on 6 matching bases. The CDR3 loop spans 13 amino acids. Looked up from germline, CDR1 is MNHEY and CDR2 is SVGAGI. V lost 5 bases, J lost 4 bases, and 11 bases lay in between. The CDR3 loop reads CASSALTGTEAFF. In DNA, the CDR3 is TGTGCCAGCAGTGCCCTGACAGGCACTGAAGCTTTCTTT.

The rearrangement joins TRBV7-9 to TRBJ2-1; no clear D gene. Trimming pared 6 bases from V and 0 bases from J, leaving 6 bases between. Germline V lookup: CDR1 SEHNR, CDR2 FQNEAQ (reference sequence). CDR3 size: 13 residues. The CDR3 DNA reads TGTGCCAGCAGTCCGTTCTCCTACAATGAGCAGTTCTTC. Its translation is CASSPFSYNEQFF.

This clonotype appeared many times. The V call is TRBV7-2, the J call TRBJ2-5; no firm D call. Germline V lookup: CDR1 SGHTA, CDR2 FQGNSA. The CDR3 contains 14 residues. The V end was cut by 5 bases, the J end by 3 bases, with 13 bases between. The CDR3 coding sequence is TGTGCCAGCAGCCCCCGGGCCCAAAAAGAGACCCAGTACTTC. It codes for CASSPRAQKETQYF.

This chain connects TRBV5-6 to TRBJ2-5; D not certain. The CDR3 extends over 11 amino acids. CDR1 SGHDT and CDR2 YYEEEE come from the germline V gene. Trimming left V 4 bases short and J 5 bases short, with 6 bases between. The CDR3 DNA is TGTGCCAGCAGCGTCCTCGAGACCCAGTACTTC. Translated: CASSVLETQYF.

This rearrangement joins TRBV7-9 to TRBJ2-7, with D unresolved. Trimming removed 3 bases from V and 5 bases from J, with 14 bases in between. The CDR3 totals 14 residues. The V gene's germline CDR1 is SEHNR and CDR2 FQNEAQ (reference sequence). The CDR3 sequence: CASSLLAGFDEQYF. Written as DNA, the CDR3 is TGTGCCAGCAGCTTGCTCGCTGGGTTCGACGAGCAGTACTTC.

The chain carries TRBV7-6 and TRBJ2-7, with TRBD1 matching 8 bases. CDR1 is SGHVS, CDR2 FNYEAQ, per germline. V lost 5 bases to trimming and J lost 13 bases; unmatched junction nucleotides: 7. The CDR3 extends over 11 amino acids. CDR3 DNA sequence: TGTGCCAGCAGCAACGGACAGGGCCGATACGTC. Its translation is CASSNGQGRYV.